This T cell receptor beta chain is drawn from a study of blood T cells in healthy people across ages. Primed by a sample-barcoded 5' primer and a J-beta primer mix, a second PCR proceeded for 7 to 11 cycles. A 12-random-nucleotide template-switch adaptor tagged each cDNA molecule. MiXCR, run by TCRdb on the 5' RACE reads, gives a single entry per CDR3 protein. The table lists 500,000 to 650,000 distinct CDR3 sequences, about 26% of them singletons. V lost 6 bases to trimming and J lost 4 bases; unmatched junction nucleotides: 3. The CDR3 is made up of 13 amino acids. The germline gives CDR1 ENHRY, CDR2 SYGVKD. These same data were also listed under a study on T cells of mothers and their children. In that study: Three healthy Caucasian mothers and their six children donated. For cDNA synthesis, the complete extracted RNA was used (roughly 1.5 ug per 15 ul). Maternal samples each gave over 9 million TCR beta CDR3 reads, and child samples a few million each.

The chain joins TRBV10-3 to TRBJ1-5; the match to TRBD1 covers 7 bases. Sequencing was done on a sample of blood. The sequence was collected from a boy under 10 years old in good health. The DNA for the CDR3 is TGTGCCATCAGGGGACAGTTAAATCAGCCCCAGCATTTT. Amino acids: CAIRGQLNQPQHF.